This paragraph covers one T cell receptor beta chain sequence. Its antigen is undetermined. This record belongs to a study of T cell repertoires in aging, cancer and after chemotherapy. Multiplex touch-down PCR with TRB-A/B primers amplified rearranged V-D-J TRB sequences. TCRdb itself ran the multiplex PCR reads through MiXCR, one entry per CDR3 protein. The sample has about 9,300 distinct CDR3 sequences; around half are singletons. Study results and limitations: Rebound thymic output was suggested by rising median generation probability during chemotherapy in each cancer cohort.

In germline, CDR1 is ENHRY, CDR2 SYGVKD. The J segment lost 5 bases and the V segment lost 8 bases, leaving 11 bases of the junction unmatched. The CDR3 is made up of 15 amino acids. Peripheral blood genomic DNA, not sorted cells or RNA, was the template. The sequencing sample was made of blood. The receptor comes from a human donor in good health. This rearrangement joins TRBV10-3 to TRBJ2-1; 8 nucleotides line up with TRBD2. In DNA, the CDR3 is TGTGCCATCGGGGGAAACGGGGGGGCCGACAATGAGCAGTTCTTC. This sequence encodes CAIGGNGGADNEQFF.